The present entry profiles one T cell receptor beta chain with its context. The assay was immunoSEQ multiplex PCR, and TCRdb's table has in-frame clones only and misses some. Of 55,000 to 65,000 clones listed, 80% to 90% are singletons. The data derive from a study of OX40 agonist ivuxolimab in advanced cancers. Study-wide context: From about 23 to 85 years was the age range, with a mean of roughly 64 years, and 65% to 90% were male.

Trimming cost V 0 bases and J 6 bases; bases outside gene matches: 16. The CDR3 length is 18 residues. The germline V gene encodes CDR1 SGDLS and CDR2 YYNGEE. Blood sampling took place at baseline, cycle 4 day 1, and cycle 7 day 1. The gene calls are TRBV9 and TRBJ2-5, with 8 bases matching TRBD2. The starting material was CD4+ or CD8+ T cells sorted from blood, obtained in a trial of the OX40 agonist ivuxolimab. The receptor was isolated from an adult with an advanced solid tumor such as melanoma, head and neck, liver or kidney cancer. Written as DNA, the CDR3 is TGTGCCAGCAGCGTAGAGAACTTTGACGGGGGGGCCTTTAAGACCCAGTACTTC. Translated: CASSVENFDGGAFKTQYF. The full variable domain, completed using reference TRBV9 and TRBJ2-5, is DSGVTQTPKHLITATGQRVTLRCSPRSGDLSVYWYQQSLDQGLQFLIQYYNGEERAKGNILERFSAQQFPDLHSELNLSSLELGDSALYFCASSVENFDGGAFKTQYFGPGTRLLVL.